These 28 T cell receptor beta chains share one sample of origin, sequenced in a study of blood T cells in healthy people across ages. Together with a sample-barcoded 5' primer, a J-beta primer mix was included in a second PCR lasting about 7 to 11 cycles. TCRdb recomputed calls from the 5' RACE reads with MiXCR, one row per CDR3 protein. This repertoire shows some 930,000 distinct CDR3 sequences, under 35% found once; its top ten account for around 9.6%. The data were also submitted as part of a second study, on T cells of mothers and their children.

The sample taken for sequencing was blood. These receptors were collected from a woman in her 40s in good health.

This clonotype showed up just a few times. The chain combines TRBV7-6 with TRBJ2-2; 7 bases are shared with TRBD1. In germline, CDR1 is SGHVS, CDR2 FNYEAQ. The CDR3 runs to 18 residues. V lost 1 base, J lost 3 bases, and 11 bases stayed unmatched. CDR3 sequence reads: CASSLVGSDRVYTGELFF. The DNA of the CDR3 is TGTGCCAGCAGCTTAGTTGGATCAGACAGGGTTTACACCGGGGAGCTGTTTTTT.

The chain joins TRBV6-1 to TRBJ1-5, with D hard to call. The CDR3 is 15 amino acids. V gave up 4 bases and J gave up 0 bases, with 10 bases separating them. The germline V gene has CDR1 MNHNS and CDR2 SASEGT. CDR3 sequence (DNA): TGTGCCAGCAGTGGGTTTGACGGTAGCAATCAGCCCCAGCATTTT. Amino acid sequence: CASSGFDGSNQPQHF.

As DNA, the CDR3 is TGTGCCAGCAGTCCCCGGCCAGGGGTGGGGGCTTTCTTT. This sequence encodes CASSPRPGVGAFF. The J gene is TRBJ1-1, the V gene TRBV27; TRBD1 is a possible D gene (6 bases). The CDR3 is 13 residues long. Germline lookup yields CDR1 MNHEY and CDR2 SMNVEV (reference sequence). V lost 5 bases to trimming and J lost 11 bases, with 18 bases between them.

This chain uses TRBV7-2 with TRBJ1-6; 7 positions match TRBD1. Germline V lookup: CDR1 SGHTA, CDR2 FQGNSA. V gave up 8 bases and J gave up 2 bases; unmatched junction bases: 6. This CDR3 region has 15 residues. CDR3 amino acids: CASSRGFAYNSPLHF. CDR3 coding DNA: TGTGCCAGCTCCAGGGGGTTCGCCTATAATTCACCCCTCCACTTT.

This clonotype showed up just a few times. The chain has TRBV2 and TRBJ2-6, with 7 bases identical to TRBD1. The CDR3 spans 16 residues. CDR1 and CDR2 (germline): SNHLY, FYNNEI. Trimming took 8 bases from V and 0 from J; bases not matched to a gene: 7. In DNA, the CDR3 is TGTGCCAGCGGAGGACAGGTTCTCTCTGGGGCCAACGTCCTGACTTTC. Its translation is CASGGQVLSGANVLTF.

The chain carries TRBV3-1 and TRBJ2-7; no clear D. The V end lost 0 bases, the J end lost 2 bases, and 14 bases lay between the germline ends. The CDR3 has 16 residues. The germline gives CDR1 LGHDT, CDR2 YNNKEL (reference sequence). CDR3 nucleotides: TGTGCCAGCAGCCAAGATCGAGTAGGAGATCCCTACGAGCAGTACTTC. Encoded protein: CASSQDRVGDPYEQYF.

This clonotype turned up a few times. V and J are TRBV9 and TRBJ1-1; no clear D gene. Germline CDR1 and CDR2: SGDLS and YYNGEE. The germline V and J ends were trimmed by 0 bases and 2 bases, with 5 bases remaining between them. The CDR3 loop spans 13 amino acids. CDR3 region: CASSVEANTEAFF. CDR3 bases: TGTGCCAGCAGCGTAGAGGCCAACACTGAAGCTTTCTTT.

With regard to this clonotype: A much more abundant neighbour one base away suggests this may be a read error. This chain links TRBV7-2 with TRBJ2-7, with 11 bases that match TRBD2. The CDR3 is 15 residues long. After removal of 7 bases from V and 3 bases from J, the junction contained 8 bases not matched to a gene. The V gene's germline CDR1 is SGHTA and CDR2 FQGNSA. Here the CDR3 DNA reads TGTGCCAGCAACTCGGGACTAGCGGCTCGCTACGAGCAGTACTTC. Its translation is CASNSGLAARYEQYF.

The rearrangement links TRBV28 to TRBJ1-2, with D perhaps matching TRBD1 (5 bases). Trimming removed 5 bases at V and 2 bases at J, with 12 bases between. The germline V gene has CDR1 MDHEN and CDR2 SYDVKM. The CDR3 is 14 residues long. The CDR3 DNA reads as TGTGCCAGCAGTCCCCCCGGGGCCAACTATGGCTACACCTTC. Translated, it gives CASSPPGANYGYTF.

This clonotype was counted many times. The CDR3 coding sequence is TGTGCCAGCGGGGCTGAGGTTTCGGGCTCGTACGAGCAGTACTTC. Translating gives CASGAEVSGSYEQYF. V is TRBV27 and J is TRBJ2-7; weak D call: TRBD1 (5 bases). The V gene's germline CDR1 is MNHEY and CDR2 SMNVEV (reference sequence). This CDR3 has 15 amino acids. The V end was cut by 8 bases, the J end by 4 bases, with 21 bases between.

A remark on this clonotype: A read error may be the cause here, since a much bigger clone is one base away. The genes are TRBV5-5 and TRBJ1-2; D not certain. Trimming pared 3 bases from V and 8 bases from J, leaving 17 bases between. Looked up from germline, CDR1 is SGHKS and CDR2 is YYEKEE (reference sequence). This CDR3 has 14 residues. CDR3 loop: CASSWEADVSGYTF. CDR3 in DNA: TGTGCCAGCAGCTGGGAGGCGGATGTGAGCGGCTACACCTTC.

This clonotype has just a few counts. The chain recombines TRBV4-1 with TRBJ2-3; no reliable D call. Germline V gene data show CDR1 as MGHRA and CDR2 as YSYEKL. V was shortened by 0 bases and J by 2 bases, with 15 bases between the two germline ends. This CDR3 contains 17 residues. The CDR3 protein is CASSQEWRRTFTDTQYF. The CDR3 DNA reads as TGCGCCAGCAGCCAAGAGTGGCGAAGGACCTTCACAGATACGCAGTATTTT.

In this sample, this clonotype turned up a few times. Since a much larger clone is just one base distant, this may be a read error. The CDR3 region has the DNA TGTGCCAGCAGTCGGGATTATGGCTGCACCTTC. It is translated as CASSRDYGCTF. The chain couples TRBV6-2 or TRBV6-3 to TRBJ1-2; D gene ambiguous. Per germline, CDR1 MNHEY and CDR2 SVGEGT. The CDR3 has 11 residues.

The rearrangement joins TRBV5-1 to TRBJ2-1; TRBD1 might be the D (7 bases). The CDR3 runs 17 residues. Trimming removed 3 bases from V and 0 bases from J, with 16 bases in between. CDR1 and CDR2 from the germline V gene are SGHRS and YFSETQ. CDR3 region: CASSWGAGGSSYNEQFF. The CDR3 DNA follows: TGCGCCAGCAGCTGGGGGGCAGGGGGAAGCTCCTACAATGAGCAGTTCTTC.

This clonotype was found a few times. The chain couples TRBV10-3 to TRBJ2-1; no reliable D call. The CDR3 contains 13 residues. The germline V gene encodes CDR1 ENHRY and CDR2 SYGVKD. Between the trimmed V and J ends, which lost 2 bases and 4 bases, there was a span of 6 bases. For the CDR3, the DNA is TGTGCCATCAGTGAGGACGGTTACAATGAGCAGTTCTTC. Protein: CAISEDGYNEQFF.

This clonotype was seen only a few times. The rearrangement uses TRBV7-8 and TRBJ1-6, with D uncertain. There are 13 residues in the CDR3. CDR1 and CDR2 (germline): SGHVS, FQNEAQ. Trimming stripped 1 base from V and 9 bases from J, with 7 bases between. The CDR3 DNA is TGTGCCAGCAGCTTAGATCAGCGTTCACCCCTCCACTTT. Translated, it gives CASSLDQRSPLHF.

At least ten counts were recorded for this clonotype. The V and J genes are TRBV5-1 and TRBJ2-7; maybe TRBD1 (8 bases). The CDR3 runs 17 residues. Trimming pared 5 bases from V and 0 bases from J, leaving 21 bases between. Germline V gene sequence: CDR1 SGHRS, CDR2 YFSETQ. This CDR3 is CASSAGLQGGGSYEQYF. The CDR3 nucleotides read TGCGCCAGCAGTGCGGGACTACAGGGGGGAGGCTCCTACGAGCAGTACTTC.

This clonotype was recorded a few times. This chain links TRBV13 with TRBJ1-3; 7 bases are shared with TRBD1. The CDR3 loop spans 15 amino acids. V gave up 2 bases and J gave up 2 bases; unmatched junction bases: 3. The V gene's germline CDR1 is PRHDT and CDR2 FYEKMQ (reference sequence). CDR3 coding DNA: TGTGCCAGCAGCTTACCCCAGGGGGCTGGAAACACCATATATTTT. This gives the protein CASSLPQGAGNTIYF.

The rearrangement uses TRBV9 and TRBJ2-3; 14 nucleotides align to TRBD2. The CDR3 is made up of 19 amino acids. V dropped 3 bases and J dropped 2; count of bases not matched to a gene: 11. CDR1 and CDR2 (germline): SGDLS, YYNGEE. This CDR3 is CASSASGLAGGSYTDTQYF. The DNA for the CDR3 is TGTGCCAGCAGCGCGTCCGGACTAGCGGGGGGTTCCTACACAGATACGCAGTATTTT. Based on the CDR3 plus reference TRBV9 and TRBJ2-3, the full variable domain is DSGVTQTPKHLITATGQRVTLRCSPRSGDLSVYWYQQSLDQGLQFLIQYYNGEERAKGNILERFSAQQFPDLHSELNLSSLELGDSALYFCASSASGLAGGSYTDTQYFGPGTRLTVL.

A note on this clonotype: A read error is possible here, since a much larger clone lies one base away. The chain employs TRBV5-1 and TRBJ2-1; D call uncertain. The V and J ends lost 1 base and 0 bases respectively, with 8 bases between them. The germline V gene encodes CDR1 SGHRS and CDR2 YFSETQ. CDR3 length: 15 residues. The CDR3 DNA follows: TGCGCCAGCAGCTTGAAGGAGATCTCCTACAATGAGCAGTTCTTC. Its translation is CASSLKEISYNEQFF.

This clonotype was recorded a few times. J is TRBJ1-1 and V is TRBV7-2; tentative D call: TRBD1 (5 bases). Germline CDR1 SGHTA, CDR2 FQGNSA. Trimming stripped 4 bases from V and 1 base from J, with 22 bases between. The CDR3 has 18 residues. Here the CDR3 DNA reads TGTGCCAGCAGCTCGGCGGCCCGGGGGAGGTCTCAGAACACTGAAGCTTTCTTT. Encoded protein: CASSSAARGRSQNTEAFF.

V usage is TRBV7-2 and J usage is TRBJ1-5; D is unresolved. Trimming left V 2 bases short and J 5 bases short, with 7 bases between. The length of the CDR3 is 13 residues. In germline, CDR1 is SGHTA, CDR2 FQGNSA. CDR3 coding DNA: TGTACCAGCAGCTTAATAGTGGATCAGCCCCAGCATTTT. Translating it yields CTSSLIVDQPQHF. The full variable domain, its missing parts supplied by reference TRBV7-2 and TRBJ1-5, is GAGVSQSPSNKVTEKGKDVELRCDPISGHTALYWYRQSLGQGLEFLIYFQGNSAPDKSGLPSDRFSAERTGGSVSTLTIQRTQQEDSAVYLCTSSLIVDQPQHFGDGTRLSIL.

The chain joins TRBV6-5 to TRBJ2-5; D might be TRBD1 (5 bases). In germline, CDR1 is MNHEY, CDR2 SVGAGI. The CDR3 is made up of 13 amino acids. With 2 bases removed from V and 6 bases from J, the gap between germline ends came to 10 bases. CDR3 nucleotides: TGTGCCAGCAGTTACAACTCAGGGCAGACCCAGTACTTC. It translates to CASSYNSGQTQYF.

There are many counts of this clonotype. This chain links TRBV6-5 with TRBJ2-4, with 9 bases aligning to TRBD2. The CDR3 contains 14 residues. The V gene end was trimmed by 7 bases and the J gene end by 5 bases; junction bases not matched to a gene: 6. CDR1 and CDR2 from the germline V gene are MNHEY and SVGAGI. CDR3: CASTRGGDQNIQYF. CDR3 nucleotide sequence: TGTGCCAGCACCCGCGGGGGGGACCAAAACATTCAGTACTTC.

The V and J genes are TRBV11-1 and TRBJ2-4, with 7 bases lining up with TRBD1. CDR3 size: 15 residues. After removal of 5 bases from V and 7 bases from J, the junction contained 11 bases not matched to a gene. Germline V CDR1 and CDR2: SGHAT, FQDESV (reference sequence). CDR3 protein: CASSKQGIVSNIQYF. CDR3 DNA sequence: TGTGCCAGCAGCAAACAGGGGATCGTAAGCAACATTCAGTACTTC.

This clonotype has more than one count but fewer than ten. The chain is built from TRBV12-3 or TRBV12-4 and TRBJ1-5; D might be TRBD1 (6 bases). The CDR3 has 15 residues. Trimming shortened V by 5 bases and J by 0 bases, and 11 bases separated the two germline ends. The CDR3 DNA reads as TGTGCCAGCAGTGACAGGAGCCATAGCAATCAGCCCCAGCATTTT. This gives the protein CASSDRSHSNQPQHF.

This clonotype was recorded once. A junction boundary mismatches the germline segment, possibly from a read error. This chain uses TRBV7-2 with TRBJ1-2; perhaps TRBD1 as D (6 bases). The CDR3 has 14 amino acids. In germline, CDR1 is SGHTA, CDR2 FQGNSA. The CDR3 spells CAGSLVSGARGYTF. CDR3 DNA: TGTGCCGGCAGCTTAGTATCGGGGGCGCGCGGCTACACCTTC.

The chain has TRBV28 and TRBJ2-3; 7 bases fit TRBD2. The CDR3 is 16 residues long. With 2 bases clipped from V and 4 bases from J, the junction kept 9 bases outside the gene matches. Germline CDR1 is MDHEN and CDR2 is SYDVKM. CDR3 loop: CASSLRLAVSADTQYF. The CDR3 coding sequence is TGTGCCAGCAGTTTAAGACTAGCTGTCTCGGCAGATACGCAGTATTTT.